The source of this T cell receptor beta chain is a study of blood T cell repertoires in COVID-19 (dated by TCRdb to about 2020). For context, the study as a whole: Collaborator samples came from the United States, Italy and Spain and covered acute and convalescent phases of COVID-19. The material from the prospective study consisted of cDNA or gDNA derived from T cells, B-cell-depleted T cells, or PBMCs. Deeply sampled blood TCRbeta repertoires from subjects exposed to, actively infected with, or recovered from COVID-19 were included in the dataset. The repertoires were released in a freely available public database intended as a resource for research on the immune response to SARS-CoV-2. Samples came from the ongoing ImmuneRACE study (first 160 participants) plus 1,254 subjects from 6 global collaborators. The sample metadata nearly always contained a de-identified subject ID, COVID-19 status, age in years and sex. HLA class I and class II types, where available, came from metadata supplied by the sample provider rather than from assay-based typing.

Study-level results and caveats: The quantity of clinical and demographic metadata differed by source and by participant and was supplied without curation.

TCRbeta CDR3 regions were amplified from genomic DNA using the immunoSEQ Assay, a bias-controlled multiplex PCR. In the source study's methods: The number of nucleated cells in each sample was estimated by amplification of reference gene primers within the assay. Sequence reads were collapsed and filtered to measure the absolute abundance of every unique TCRbeta CDR3 rearrangement. For each sample, productive Simpson clonality was calculated by taking the square root of Simpson's diversity index across productive rearrangements. The table was pulled from immuneACCESS by TCRdb, which kept in-frame rearrangements only. Such tables lose some clones; where checked, under half of the loss comes from unresolved V genes, and the rest has no known cause. V and J calls and clone size are those listed in that table; D and trimming were worked out from the DNA. This sample lists roughly 260,000 clones; roughly four fifths were detected once. The top ten constitute approximately 4.5% of the sample.

Details on this clone: The antigen this receptor binds is unknown. The record has no base qualities; no much larger clone is one base away.

Whole blood was collected in K2EDTA tubes by collaborating institutions according to the institutions' own protocols. For TCRbeta analysis, collaborators shipped samples as frozen whole blood, isolated PBMCs, or DNA extracted from either of those sample types. The CDR3 spans 15 residues, from the cysteine through the phenylalanine. The entry retains the CDR3 DNA only, 45 bases that are in frame from base 1. Germline trimming amounts to 5 bases on V and 1 base on J, with 5 as the count of junction bases outside the gene matches. In the germline V gene, CDR1 corresponds to SNHLY and CDR2 to FYNNEI. This sequence originates from a woman in her 70s with acute or convalescent COVID-19. Sample: peripheral blood. The chain is made from TRBV2 and TRBJ1-5, and 7 bases in between align with TRBD1. The sequenced DNA: TGTGCCAGCAGTACGCAGGGGGACAGCAATCAGCCCCAGCATTTT. Translation gives CASSTQGDSNQPQHF.